Sequencing of this TCR beta chain was carried out in a study of cytotoxic CD8 clonotypes in ibrutinib-treated CLL. Comments on this clone: Its antigen is as yet unknown.

Study-wide points: Baseline levels were approached again at progression, after clonality had risen at ibrutinib response.

Profiling relied on immunoSEQ multiplex PCR, and the TCRdb table lists in-frame clones only, not all of them. Of approximately 84,000 clones detected, about 85% appear once; the ten largest clones hold more than 4.5%. Germline values: CDR1 GTSNPN, CDR2 SVGIG (reference sequence). The CDR3 extends over 12 amino acids. Trimming pared 0 bases from V and 7 bases from J, leaving 7 bases between. The chain uses TRBV30 and TRBJ2-4; D call uncertain. The sequences come from PBMCs, collected after 12 months of ibrutinib treatment. The clonotype was recovered from a human donor with chronic lymphocytic leukemia. The CDR3 reads CAWSVLGNIQYF. The CDR3 bases are TGTGCCTGGAGTGTACTCGGTAACATTCAGTACTTC.